One and the same sample provided the 22 T cell receptor beta chains below, sequenced in a study of CD8+CD57+ T cells in acquired aplastic anemia (dated by TCRdb to 2016 to 2018). Reads for this sample came from an Illumina HiSeq 2000. Profiling of TCR beta VDJ combinations and CDR3 sequences used genomic DNA as the template. The public reads were quality trimmed at Q25 with fastp and then assembled into clones with MiXCR by TCRdb, keeping productive beta chains. Rows are combined by CDR3 protein, so each entry shows the most common genes and DNA. The sample table shows approximately 32,000 distinct CDR3 sequences, and more than 75% are seen once. The ten largest make up roughly 23% of the sample. The sample comprised sorted CD4+, CD8+, or CD8+CD57+ T cells (not recorded which) from PBMCs. These receptors all come from a human donor in good health, serving as a control.

J is TRBJ2-1 and V is TRBV4-2; 8 bases fit TRBD2. The CDR3 length is 17 residues. V gave up 0 bases and J gave up 8 bases; unmatched junction bases: 12. CDR1 and CDR2 from the germline V gene are LGHNA and YNFKEQ. CDR3 nucleotides: TGTGCCAGCAGCCAAGATAGCGGGGAGGATGTAGTGGATGAGCAGTTCTTC. The encoded protein is CASSQDSGEDVVDEQFF.

This clonotype is classed as medium-sized. The chain uses TRBV12-5 and TRBJ2-7; D is possibly TRBD1 (5 bases). CDR1 and CDR2 (germline): LGHNT, FRNRAP. This CDR3 contains 13 residues. Trimming stripped 3 bases from V and 0 bases from J, with 6 bases between. This chain's CDR3 is CASGLGDSYEQYF. The DNA for the CDR3 is TGTGCTAGTGGTTTAGGGGACTCCTACGAGCAGTACTTC.

The V gene is TRBV24-1, the J gene TRBJ2-5; 7 bases are shared with TRBD1. With V trimmed by 3 bases and J by 2 bases, 2 bases remained unmatched. CDR1 and CDR2 (germline): KGHDR, SFDVKD. The CDR3 runs to 14 residues. CDR3 sequence reads: CATSDRTGQETQYF. Here the CDR3 DNA reads TGTGCCACCAGTGATAGGACAGGTCAAGAGACCCAGTACTTC.

Many counts were recorded for this clonotype. The chain carries TRBV27 and TRBJ1-2, with D maybe TRBD1 (5 bases). The CDR3 extends over 16 amino acids. Germline assignment: CDR1 MNHEY and CDR2 SMNVEV (reference sequence). The ends were cut back, 4 bases at V and 4 bases at J, with 19 bases in the middle. CDR3 sequence (DNA): TGTGCCAGCAGTTCATCCGGGACCCCCCGGGGCTATGGCTACACCTTC. It encodes CASSSSGTPRGYGYTF.

The chain uses TRBV7-2 and TRBJ2-7; D remains unclear. The CDR3 has 11 residues. Germline V gene sequence: CDR1 SGHTA, CDR2 FQGNSA. Trimming took 3 bases from V and 3 from J, leaving 3 bases between them. CDR3 in amino acids: CASSFRYEQYF. The DNA of the CDR3 is TGTGCCAGCAGCTTTCGCTACGAGCAGTACTTC.

V is TRBV15 and J is TRBJ1-2; TRBD1 agrees at 10 bases. Trimming removed 1 base from V and 8 bases from J; junction bases left unmatched: 4. The germline V gene has CDR1 LNHNV and CDR2 YYDKDF (reference sequence). This CDR3 region has 14 residues. The CDR3 nucleotides read TGTGCCACCAGCAGAGGACAGGGGGCGGAGGGCTACACCTTC. Its protein product is CATSRGQGAEGYTF.

The chain uses TRBV15 and TRBJ1-5; D gene unclear. Germline V gives CDR1 LNHNV, CDR2 YYDKDF (reference sequence). The CDR3 spans 14 residues. V gave up 7 bases and J gave up 0 bases, with 10 bases separating them. The CDR3 DNA sequence: TGTGCCACCATGGCGCAGTATAGCAATCAGCCCCAGCATTTT. Its protein is CATMAQYSNQPQHF.

The chain carries TRBV7-2 and TRBJ2-7; the D is unclear. CDR3 length: 11 residues. V gave up 5 bases and J gave up 3 bases, with 5 bases separating them. Per the germline V gene, CDR1 is SGHTA and CDR2 is FQGNSA. The CDR3 sequence is CASSGNYEQYF. The CDR3 bases are TGTGCCAGCAGCGGGAACTACGAGCAGTACTTC.

The CDR3 sequence: CATSDGTGDNNEQFF. CDR3 coding DNA: TGTGCCACCAGCGACGGGACAGGGGACAACAATGAGCAGTTCTTC. This chain uses TRBV24-1 with TRBJ2-1; TRBD1 aligns across 10 bases. V lost 7 bases, J lost 5 bases, and 7 bases stayed unmatched. Germline assignment: CDR1 KGHDR and CDR2 SFDVKD. CDR3 size: 15 residues.

This clonotype is classed as medium-sized. J is TRBJ2-3 and V is TRBV13; the match to TRBD1 covers 9 bases. Unmatched junction bases numbered 3, after V lost 3 bases and J lost 2 bases. Germline V gives CDR1 PRHDT, CDR2 FYEKMQ (reference sequence). The CDR3 contains 15 residues. The DNA of the CDR3 is TGTGCCAGCAGCTTTACAGGGGGCAACACAGATACGCAGTATTTT. Protein sequence: CASSFTGGNTDTQYF.

The chain joins TRBV15 to TRBJ1-5, with D maybe TRBD1 (5 bases). The CDR3 totals 15 residues. Trimming removed 3 bases from V and 6 bases from J, with 15 bases in between. CDR1 is LNHNV, CDR2 YYDKDF, per germline (reference sequence). CDR3 amino acids: CATSSRNQGTQPQHF. The CDR3 DNA reads TGTGCCACCAGCAGTAGAAATCAGGGAACTCAGCCCCAGCATTTT. Full variable domain (rest looked up from reference TRBV15 and TRBJ1-5): DAMVIQNPRYQVTQFGKPVTLSCSQTLNHNVMYWYQQKSSQAPKLLFHYYDKDFNNEADTPDNFQSRRPNTSFCFLDIRSPGLGDTAMYLCATSSRNQGTQPQHFGDGTRLSIL.

This chain connects TRBV7-8 to TRBJ2-1; TRBD2 might be the D (6 bases). The length of the CDR3 is 17 residues. Trimming removed 0 bases at V and 0 bases at J, with 12 bases between. Germline V gives CDR1 SGHVS, CDR2 FQNEAQ. The CDR3 sequence: CASSLARGTLSYNEQFF. CDR3 coding DNA: TGTGCCAGCAGCTTAGCGCGGGGAACACTCTCCTACAATGAGCAGTTCTTC. Combining the CDR3 with reference TRBV7-8 and TRBJ2-1 gives the whole variable domain GAGVSQSPRYKVAKRGQDVALRCDPISGHVSLFWYQQALGQGPEFLTYFQNEAQLDKSGLPSDRFFAERPEGSVSTLKIQRTQQEDSAVYLCASSLARGTLSYNEQFFGPGTRLTVL.

The chain is built from TRBV25-1 and TRBJ1-1, with D possibly being TRBD1 (6 bases). The CDR3 is 14 residues long. The germline V gene has CDR1 MGHDK and CDR2 SYGVNS. V was trimmed by 6 bases and J by 2 bases, leaving 13 bases between them. The CDR3 is CASRQSGTNTEAFF. CDR3 DNA sequence: TGTGCCAGCAGACAATCCGGGACAAACACTGAAGCTTTCTTT.

This clonotype was observed a few times. The J gene is TRBJ2-7, the V gene TRBV20-1, with 7 bases lining up with TRBD1. The V gene's germline CDR1 is DFQATT and CDR2 SNEGSKA (reference sequence). CDR3 size: 14 residues. The V segment lost 3 bases and the J segment 6 bases; nucleotides outside the gene matches: 11. The CDR3 spells CSASFGTEPPEQYF. The CDR3 DNA reads TGCAGTGCTAGCTTCGGGACAGAACCTCCCGAGCAGTACTTC.

The chain recombines TRBV20-1 with TRBJ1-2; no reliable D call. Germline V gene data show CDR1 as DFQATT and CDR2 as SNEGSKA (reference sequence). The V and J ends lost 3 bases and 3 bases respectively, with 17 bases between them. This CDR3 has 15 residues. The CDR3 nucleotides read TGCAGTGCTAGCGGATCCCTAGCCGAGGACTATGGCTACACCTTC. Protein: CSASGSLAEDYGYTF.

The CDR3 DNA reads TGCGCCAGCAGCTTGAGTGGCGGGGGGACCTACGAGCAGTACTTC. This encodes CASSLSGGGTYEQYF. The chain links TRBV4-3 to TRBJ2-7; 8 nucleotides match TRBD2. This CDR3 has 15 amino acids. Germline V gene sequence: CDR1 LGHNA, CDR2 YSLEER. The J segment lost 2 bases and the V segment lost 5 bases, leaving 8 bases of the junction unmatched.

The V gene is TRBV4-1, the J gene TRBJ2-7; D is tentatively TRBD1 or TRBD2 (5 bases each). The germline V and J ends were trimmed by 4 bases and 5 bases, with 12 bases remaining between them. The CDR3 extends over 13 amino acids. Germline loops: CDR1 MGHRA, CDR2 YSYEKL. The DNA of the CDR3 is TGCGCCAGCAGCCCCTTCCAGGGAGACGAGCAGTACTTC. Translated, it gives CASSPFQGDEQYF.

V gene TRBV7-2 combines with J gene TRBJ1-1; D is unresolved. The CDR3 consists of 13 residues. Germline V gene lookup returns CDR1 SGHTA and CDR2 FQGNSA. V was clipped by 9 bases and J by 5 bases, with 16 bases between them. The CDR3 protein is CASRFARHTEAFF. As DNA, the CDR3 is TGTGCCAGTCGGTTCGCCCGGCATACTGAAGCTTTCTTT.

The chain employs TRBV19 and TRBJ2-7, with TRBD2 identical over 7 bases. CDR1 and CDR2 from the germline V gene are LNHDA and SQIVND (reference sequence). The CDR3 extends over 14 amino acids. The V and J ends lost 3 bases and 6 bases, in that order; junction bases with no gene match: 8. CDR3 nucleotides: TGTGCCAGTAGTATTCCGGGGACGGGAGGCGAGCAGTACTTC. Amino acids: CASSIPGTGGEQYF.

The chain recombines TRBV7-8 with TRBJ2-3; D possibly corresponds to TRBD2 (5 bases). Deletions cut 5 bases from V and 2 bases from J, with 11 bases between. CDR1 is SGHVS, CDR2 FQNEAQ, per germline. The CDR3 runs to 14 residues. DNA of the CDR3: TGTGCCAGCAGCATCAGCGGCCTCACAGATACGCAGTATTTT. Residues: CASSISGLTDTQYF.

J is TRBJ1-1 and V is TRBV2; D remains ambiguous. In germline, CDR1 is SNHLY, CDR2 FYNNEI. Trimming took 3 bases from V and 12 from J, leaving 5 bases between them. CDR3 length: 9 residues. The CDR3 nucleotides read TGTGCCAGCAGTGAGAAGTCTTTCTTT. It encodes CASSEKSFF.

The V call is TRBV10-3, the J call TRBJ2-1, with 7 bases matching TRBD2. Trimming took 2 bases from V and 5 from J; bases not matched to a gene: 6. This CDR3 is 15 amino acids long. Germline CDR1 ENHRY, CDR2 SYGVKD. The CDR3 coding sequence is TGTGCCATCAGTGAGGGGAGGGCCACTAACAATGAGCAGTTCTTC. It specifies CAISEGRATNNEQFF.